The 9 T cell receptor beta chains below were found in one sample sequenced in a study of beta chain features in type 1 diabetes. The entirety of the isolated RNA underwent reverse transcription, so expressed TCRB transcripts were sequenced. Data came from immunoSEQ multiplex PCR; TCRdb stores just in-frame clones and leaves some out. The data contain hundreds of thousands of clones, about 14% of them seen just once; the ten biggest clones take up less than 0.04%. For these TCRs, the target antigens are not known. The study's findings and limits: There was a moderate but significant shortening of TCRB CDR3s in all four CD4+ subsets of Type 1 diabetes patients.

Sequencing input: naive CD4+ T cells from blood. These receptor sequences come from a man younger than 30 with type 1 diabetes.

J is TRBJ2-5 and V is TRBV20-1; no clear D. This CDR3 spans 11 amino acids. The germline CDR1 and CDR2 sequences are DFQATT and SNEGSKA (reference sequence). Between the trimmed V and J ends, which lost 3 bases and 5 bases, there was a span of 7 bases. CDR3 sequence (DNA): TGCAGTGCTAGGAGGATGGAGACCCAGTACTTC. Translated: CSARRMETQYF.

This clone was seen a handful of times. This chain links TRBV29-1 with TRBJ2-3; 14 nucleotides agree with TRBD2. The V gene end was trimmed by 6 bases and the J gene end by 5 bases; junction bases not matched to a gene: 7. The length of the CDR3 is 15 residues. The germline gives CDR1 SQVTM, CDR2 ANQGSEA. The CDR3 region has the DNA TGCAGCGTCCAGACTAGCGGGGGGGCGGGAGATACGCAGTATTTT. It translates to CSVQTSGGAGDTQYF.

Only a few counts were recorded for this clone. The V call is TRBV11-2, the J call TRBJ2-7, with 9 nucleotides matching TRBD2. CDR3 length: 14 residues. V was clipped by 6 bases and J by 4 bases; unmatched bases: 7. The germline CDR1 and CDR2 sequences are SGHAT and FQNNGV. As DNA, the CDR3 is TGTGCCAGCAGAGTAGCGGGAGTTCGGTACGAGCAGTACTTC. It yields the protein CASRVAGVRYEQYF.

J is TRBJ2-1 and V is TRBV29-1, with unresolved D. Trimming cost V 5 bases and J 9 bases, with 8 bases left between them. The CDR3 contains 10 residues. Germline loops: CDR1 SQVTM, CDR2 ANQGSEA. The CDR3 here is CSVRRTEQFF. The CDR3 DNA reads as TGCAGCGTTCGTAGGACTGAGCAGTTCTTC.

The chain employs TRBV5-1 and TRBJ2-6; D unclear. V shed 3 bases and J shed 2 bases, with 12 bases lying between them. Germline CDR1 reads SGHRS; CDR2 reads YFSETQ. This CDR3 is built from 16 residues. In DNA, the CDR3 is TGCGCCAGCAGCTCCGTGATAGCAACTGGGGCCAACGTCCTGACTTTC. This encodes CASSSVIATGANVLTF.

This chain joins TRBV7-9 and TRBJ2-3; no clear D gene. The V end was cut by 4 bases, the J end by 6 bases, with 14 bases between. Germline V lookup: CDR1 SEHNR, CDR2 FQNEAQ (reference sequence). CDR3 size: 14 residues. The CDR3 coding sequence is TGTGCCAGCAGCTCCCGTAGTATCTGGGATACGCAGTATTTT. Its translation: CASSSRSIWDTQYF.

This clone has more than one count but fewer than ten. The chain employs TRBV29-1 and TRBJ2-1, with D tentatively TRBD2 (5 bases). The CDR3 has 12 residues. V dropped 3 bases and J dropped 10 bases, with 13 bases sitting between them. The V gene's germline CDR1 is SQVTM and CDR2 ANQGSEA. The CDR3 protein is CSVDHGLEEQFF. In DNA, the CDR3 is TGCAGCGTTGATCACGGACTGGAGGAGCAGTTCTTC.

The CDR3 reads CASSINHGTDTQYF. CDR3 nucleotides: TGTGCCAGCAGTATAAATCATGGCACAGATACGCAGTATTTT. V and J are TRBV6-4 and TRBJ2-3; D call uncertain. Germline V CDR1 and CDR2: MRHNA, SNTAGT. The CDR3 totals 14 residues. V was pared by 5 bases and J by 1 base, with 10 bases between.

This clone was detected a few times. The chain has TRBV18 and TRBJ2-5; TRBD1 matches 7 bases. After removal of 3 bases from V and 5 bases from J, the junction contained 6 bases not matched to a gene. CDR1 KGHSH and CDR2 LQKENI come from the germline V gene. The CDR3 loop spans 14 amino acids. This CDR3 is CASSPGTARETQYF. CDR3 DNA: TGTGCCAGCTCACCGGGGACAGCCAGGGAGACCCAGTACTTC.